What follows are 21 T cell receptor beta chains derived from one specimen sequenced in a study of T cells expressing NK-cell markers. TCRdb reanalyzed the 5' RACE reads, giving one entry per CDR3 protein sequence and no DNA. The table gives about 260,000 distinct CDR3 sequences; the top ten clones make up 0.39% of it. The specimen was blood T cells: a sorted CD56 or NKG2C T cell subset, CD4+ or CD8+ T cells, or bulk PBMC T cells (not recorded which). The receptors were sampled from a young man in good health.

V usage is TRBV15 and J usage is TRBJ2-1; TCRdb's D call, TRBD2, is unchecked because there is no DNA. CDR3 length: 15 amino acids. Per the germline V gene, CDR1 is LNHNV and CDR2 is YYDKDF (reference sequence). This CDR3 reads CATSRDRARYNEQFF.

The chain uses TRBV2 and TRBJ2-7; checking the TCRdb D call of TRBD1 is not possible without DNA. The CDR3 covers 15 residues. In germline, CDR1 is SNHLY, CDR2 FYNNEI. CDR3 region: CASSPGTVGPGEQYF.

The chain joins TRBV30 to TRBJ1-2; with no DNA, the TCRdb D assignment of TRBD1 cannot be verified. Germline assignment: CDR1 GTSNPN and CDR2 SVGIG (reference sequence). The CDR3 sequence is 14 residues long. The CDR3 reads CAWEGQGTNYGYTF. The variable domain in full, with the rest retrieved from reference TRBV30 and TRBJ1-2, is SQTIHQWPATLVQPVGSPLSLECTVEGTSNPNLYWYRQAAGRGLQLLFYSVGIGQISSEVPQNLSASRPQDRQFILSSKKLLLSDSGFYLCAWEGQGTNYGYTFGSGTRLTVV.

The gene calls are TRBV6-5 and TRBJ1-5; no DNA is available, so the TRBD1 call from TCRdb remains unchecked. This CDR3 spans 15 amino acids. The germline gives CDR1 MNHEY, CDR2 SVGAGI. CDR3 residues: CASSFGTGAGQPQHF.

This sequence joins TRBV20-1 and TRBJ2-1. Germline V gene data show CDR1 as DFQATT and CDR2 as SNEGSKA (reference sequence). The CDR3 is made up of 11 amino acids. CDR3 in amino acids: CSAGNRNEQFF.

This chain connects TRBV12-3 or TRBV12-4 to TRBJ2-3; lacking DNA, the TRBD1 call made by TCRdb goes unchecked. The CDR3 sequence is 16 residues long. CDR3 in amino acids: CASSFRRGASTDTQYF.

The V call is TRBV11-2, the J call TRBJ2-2; absent DNA, TCRdb's TRBD2 call cannot be checked. The CDR3 is 15 residues long. CDR1 and CDR2 (germline): SGHAT, FQNNGV. The CDR3 reads CASTTQGGYTGELFF. Full variable domain (rest looked up from reference TRBV11-2 and TRBJ2-2): EAGVAQSPRYKIIEKRQSVAFWCNPISGHATLYWYQQILGQGPKLLIQFQNNGVVDDSQLPKDRFSAERLKGVDSTLKIQPAKLEDSAVYLCASTTQGGYTGELFFGEGSRLTVL.

The rearrangement joins TRBV12-3 or TRBV12-4 to TRBJ1-4; TCRdb selects TRBD1, and the lack of DNA leaves this call unchecked. This CDR3 has 15 residues. CDR3 amino acids: CASSPDRFSREKLFF.

The J gene is TRBJ2-7, the V gene TRBV12-3 or TRBV12-4. This CDR3 contains 13 residues. Here the CDR3 reads CASSLNYQSEQYF.

The chain uses TRBV27 and TRBJ2-3; the D call of TRBD1 rests on TCRdb alone, since no DNA is present to check it. Looked up from germline, CDR1 is MNHEY and CDR2 is SMNVEV (reference sequence). The CDR3 contains 16 residues. The chain's CDR3 is CASSLSRELRPDTQYF.

The chain uses TRBV6-5 and TRBJ2-3; absent DNA, TCRdb's TRBD1 call cannot be checked. In germline, CDR1 is MNHEY, CDR2 SVGAGI. The CDR3 has 15 amino acids. CDR3 residues: CASTLGTGSTDTQYF.

The chain couples TRBV12-3 or TRBV12-4 to TRBJ1-1; absent DNA, TCRdb's TRBD1 call cannot be checked. This CDR3 comprises 13 residues. The CDR3 region is CASSFTGYREAFF.

The chain couples TRBV20-1 to TRBJ1-6; TCRdb gives TRBD1 as the D gene, but with no DNA this cannot be confirmed. The germline CDR1 and CDR2 sequences are DFQATT and SNEGSKA (reference sequence). The CDR3 is made up of 16 amino acids. CDR3 sequence: CSARDPGQGGNSPLHF.

The chain joins TRBV7-6 to TRBJ2-3; TCRdb reports TRBD1, a call that lacks DNA to check it against. CDR3 length: 17 amino acids. CDR1 is SGHVS and CDR2 is FNYEAQ in the germline V gene. The CDR3 region is CASSSLSGTGNTDTQYF.

The chain employs TRBV5-1 and TRBJ2-5; as DNA is missing, the TRBD1 call by TCRdb cannot be tested. CDR1 is SGHRS, CDR2 YFSETQ, per germline. This CDR3 region has 12 residues. The CDR3 protein is CASRWGEETQYF.

The rearrangement joins TRBV20-1 to TRBJ1-4. Germline values: CDR1 DFQATT, CDR2 SNEGSKA (reference sequence). CDR3 length: 13 residues. CDR3 sequence: CSASTGANEKLFF.

The chain combines TRBV29-1 with TRBJ2-7; the TCRdb D gene call, TRBD1, has no DNA to confirm it. CDR1 is SQVTM and CDR2 is ANQGSEA in the germline V gene. The CDR3 totals 13 residues. CDR3 loop: CSVEVVRSGEQYF.

V gene TRBV18 combines with J gene TRBJ1-1; TCRdb selects TRBD1, and the lack of DNA leaves this call unchecked. CDR3 size: 17 residues. Germline V gives CDR1 KGHSH, CDR2 LQKENI. CDR3 sequence reads: CASSPNWQTTGYTEAFF. Looking up the rest from reference TRBV18 and TRBJ1-1 gives the full variable domain: NAGVMQNPRHLVRRRGQEARLRCSPMKGHSHVYWYRQLPEEGLKFMVYLQKENIIDESGMPKERFSAEFPKEGPSILRIQQVVRGDSAAYFCASSPNWQTTGYTEAFFGQGTRLTVV.

The V and J genes are TRBV6-2 or TRBV6-3 and TRBJ2-3. This CDR3 has 12 amino acids. Per germline, CDR1 MNHEY and CDR2 SVGEGT. CDR3 amino acids: CASSYSLESQYF.

The chain employs TRBV20-1 and TRBJ1-5; as DNA is missing, the TRBD1 call by TCRdb cannot be tested. Germline loops: CDR1 DFQATT, CDR2 SNEGSKA (reference sequence). The CDR3 sequence is 14 residues long. The CDR3 is CSATNRGSNQPQHF.

The chain's CDR3 is CASRESSPYNEQFF. The chain links TRBV6-1 to TRBJ2-1; the TCRdb call, TRBD2, lacks DNA for checking. Germline V CDR1 and CDR2: MNHNS, SASEGT. CDR3 length equals 14 residues.